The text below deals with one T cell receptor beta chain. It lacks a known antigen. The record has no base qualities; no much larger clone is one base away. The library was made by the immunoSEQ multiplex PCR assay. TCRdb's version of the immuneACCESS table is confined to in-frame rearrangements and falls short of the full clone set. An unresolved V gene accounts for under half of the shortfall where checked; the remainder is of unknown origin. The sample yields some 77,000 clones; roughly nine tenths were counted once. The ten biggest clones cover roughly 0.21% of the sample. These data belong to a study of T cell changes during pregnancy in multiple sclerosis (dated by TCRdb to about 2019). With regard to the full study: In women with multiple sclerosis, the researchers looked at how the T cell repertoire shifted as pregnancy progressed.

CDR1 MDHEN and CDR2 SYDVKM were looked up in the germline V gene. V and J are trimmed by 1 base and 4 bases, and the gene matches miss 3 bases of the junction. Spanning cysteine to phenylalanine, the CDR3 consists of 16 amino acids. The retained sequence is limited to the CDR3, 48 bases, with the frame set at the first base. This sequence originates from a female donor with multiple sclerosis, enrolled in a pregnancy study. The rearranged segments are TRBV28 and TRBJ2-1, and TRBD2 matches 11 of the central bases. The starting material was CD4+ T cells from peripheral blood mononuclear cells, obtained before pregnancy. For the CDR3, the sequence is CASSLLAGGTYNEQFF. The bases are TGTGCCAGCAGTTTATTAGCGGGAGGGACGTACAATGAGCAGTTCTTC.